Given below is one T cell receptor (beta chain) in context. The same CDR3 also results from other DNA sequences found in this sample. Clones were read by immunoSEQ multiplex PCR, and TCRdb kept only the in-frame ones, dropping some. This table holds some 240,000 clones, around 80% found once. The sample originates from a study of blood T cell repertoires in COVID-19. Study-level information: Both acute and convalescent COVID-19 samples were obtained from the United States, Italy and Spain.

This CDR3 has 14 residues. Germline CDR1 SEHNR, CDR2 FQNEAQ (reference sequence). Trimming took 5 bases from V and 5 from J, leaving 15 bases between them. The V and J genes are TRBV7-9 and TRBJ1-1, with D maybe TRBD1 (5 bases). The origin of this receptor is a human donor in a cohort sampled during active COVID-19. Sequencing was done on a sample of peripheral blood. CDR3 amino acids: CASSLQGAGTEAFF. The CDR3, as DNA: TGTGCCAGCAGCCTTCAGGGAGCGGGGACTGAAGCTTTCTTT.